These 14 T cell receptor beta chains originate from one sample sequenced in a study of T cell changes during pregnancy in multiple sclerosis. TCRdb's copy holds only in-frame clones and misses some; the assay was immunoSEQ multiplex PCR. The sample contains 75,000 to 95,000 clones, nearly 95% of which appear only once. The source was CD4+ T cells from peripheral blood mononuclear cells, collected after pregnancy. The receptors here all came from a female donor with multiple sclerosis, enrolled in a pregnancy study.

CDR3: CASSFAGGQYEQYF. The CDR3 coding sequence is TGTGCCAGCAGCTTCGCGGGAGGGCAGTACGAGCAGTACTTC. The rearrangement uses TRBV7-2 and TRBJ2-7; the match to TRBD2 covers 9 bases. Germline values: CDR1 SGHTA, CDR2 FQGNSA. The CDR3 spans 14 residues. Losses at the gene ends were 3 bases for V and 4 bases for J; bases not matched to a gene: 4.

The rearrangement links TRBV19 to TRBJ1-2; 7 bases are a match to TRBD1. The CDR3 extends over 16 amino acids. Germline CDR1 is LNHDA and CDR2 is SQIVND (reference sequence). The junction had 9 bases not matched to a gene; V was cut back by 1 base and J by 4 bases. The CDR3 sequence: CASSIARDRRSYGYTF. In DNA form, the CDR3 reads TGTGCCAGTAGTATAGCCCGGGACAGAAGGTCCTATGGCTACACCTTC.

CDR3 sequence (DNA): TGTGCCAGCAGCTTAGAGGGGACCGGGGAGCTGTTTTTT. Translated, it gives CASSLEGTGELFF. The rearrangement links TRBV7-2 to TRBJ2-2; D may be TRBD1 (5 bases). The CDR3 totals 13 residues. The V and J ends lost 1 base and 5 bases respectively, with 5 bases between them. In germline, CDR1 is SGHTA, CDR2 FQGNSA.

The chain couples TRBV27 to TRBJ2-1; the match to TRBD1 covers 10 bases. The CDR3 loop spans 16 amino acids. From germline, CDR1 is MNHEY and CDR2 SMNVEV (reference sequence). Germline trimming cut 4 bases from V and 8 bases from J; bases unmatched to any gene: 11. This chain's CDR3 is CASSWNPGQGFHEQFF. CDR3 in DNA: TGTGCCAGCAGTTGGAATCCGGGACAGGGGTTCCATGAGCAGTTCTTC.

This sequence joins TRBV19 and TRBJ1-5; TRBD1 matches 9 bases. The CDR3 is 17 residues long. Germline CDR1 reads LNHDA; CDR2 reads SQIVND (reference sequence). The ends lost 5 bases at V and 2 bases at J; junction bases unmatched: 10. DNA of the CDR3: TGTGCCAGTAGTGCAGTACAGGGGGCGATCGGCAATCAGCCCCAGCATTTT. Residues: CASSAVQGAIGNQPQHF.

The CDR3 sequence is CASSLDQGETQYF. In DNA, the CDR3 is TGTGCCAGCAGCTTAGATCAGGGTGAGACCCAGTACTTC. The chain is built from TRBV11-3 and TRBJ2-5; TRBD1 is a possible D gene (5 bases). The germline CDR1 and CDR2 sequences are SGHNT and YENEEA. The length of the CDR3 is 13 residues. V was shortened by 0 bases and J by 5 bases, with 7 bases between the two germline ends.

This clone has more than one count but fewer than ten. The chain uses TRBV4-2 and TRBJ1-5, with unresolved D. Germline V CDR1 and CDR2: LGHNA, YNFKEQ. The CDR3 is 15 residues long. Trimming removed 3 bases at V and 2 bases at J, with 11 bases between. The CDR3 here is CASSQREGGNQPQHF. CDR3 DNA: TGTGCCAGCAGCCAGAGAGAGGGCGGCAATCAGCCCCAGCATTTT.

This clone was seen only once. V gene TRBV29-1 combines with J gene TRBJ1-1, with 12 bases that match TRBD1. Trimming cost V 4 bases and J 7 bases; bases outside gene matches: 7. The CDR3 contains 14 residues. Germline CDR1 reads SQVTM; CDR2 reads ANQGSEA. The CDR3 reads CSVAAGQGAGEAFF. DNA for the CDR3: TGCAGCGTTGCAGCGGGACAGGGGGCCGGTGAAGCTTTCTTT.

V gene TRBV2 combines with J gene TRBJ2-2, with TRBD2 matching 8 bases. Germline-derived CDR1 and CDR2 are SNHLY and FYNNEI. J gave up 1 base and V 5 bases, and 6 bases lay outside the gene matches. This CDR3 contains 16 residues. CDR3 sequence reads: CASSPSGGWNTGELFF. The CDR3 bases are TGTGCCAGCAGTCCAAGCGGGGGCTGGAACACCGGGGAGCTGTTTTTT. The full variable domain, completed using reference TRBV2 and TRBJ2-2, is EPEVTQTPSHQVTQMGQEVILRCVPISNHLYFYWYRQILGQKVEFLVSFYNNEISEKSEIFDDQFSVERPDGSNFTLKIRSTKLEDSAMYFCASSPSGGWNTGELFFGEGSRLTVL.

This rearrangement joins TRBV28 to TRBJ2-5, with D perhaps matching TRBD1 (6 bases). The CDR3 totals 14 residues. Germline CDR1 is MDHEN and CDR2 is SYDVKM. Trimming cost V 2 bases and J 3 bases, with 10 bases left between them. CDR3 amino acids: CASSLPDSKETQYF. In DNA, the CDR3 is TGTGCCAGCAGTTTACCGGACAGTAAAGAGACCCAGTACTTC.

The rearrangement joins TRBV6-1 to TRBJ2-7; TRBD1 is a possible D gene (5 bases). The V gene lost 2 bases and the J gene lost 0 bases, with 26 bases spanning the gap. CDR3 length: 20 amino acids. Germline-derived CDR1 and CDR2 are MNHNS and SASEGT. CDR3 amino acids: CASSERGGRTWVGSSYEQYF. The CDR3 bases are TGTGCCAGCAGTGAAAGGGGTGGCAGGACATGGGTGGGAAGCTCCTACGAGCAGTACTTC.

The V and J genes are TRBV30 and TRBJ1-5, with 7 bases matching TRBD1. Germline lookup yields CDR1 GTSNPN and CDR2 SVGIG (reference sequence). V shed 5 bases and J 7 bases; nucleotides not matched to a gene: 8. This CDR3 has 13 residues. CDR3 coding DNA: TGTGCCTGGGCCTCAGGGGGTCAACAGCCCCAGCATTTT. It specifies CAWASGGQQPQHF.

The CDR3 DNA is TGCGCCAGCAGCTTGGCGGGGGGGGCCGGGCAGCCCCAGCATTTT. Amino acid sequence: CASSLAGGAGQPQHF. This rearrangement joins TRBV5-1 to TRBJ1-5; tentative D call: TRBD1 (6 bases). CDR1 and CDR2 (germline): SGHRS, YFSETQ. The CDR3 has 15 amino acids. The V gene lost 0 bases and the J gene lost 7 bases, with 14 bases spanning the gap.

The chain has TRBV28 and TRBJ2-5, with D possibly matching TRBD1 (7 bases). Trimming shortened V by 4 bases and J by 5 bases, and 14 bases separated the two germline ends. The germline V gene has CDR1 MDHEN and CDR2 SYDVKM. This CDR3 is 14 amino acids long. The DNA of the CDR3 is TGTGCCAGCAGTTCCGACAGGGCGGGGGAGACCCAGTACTTC. Translated: CASSSDRAGETQYF.